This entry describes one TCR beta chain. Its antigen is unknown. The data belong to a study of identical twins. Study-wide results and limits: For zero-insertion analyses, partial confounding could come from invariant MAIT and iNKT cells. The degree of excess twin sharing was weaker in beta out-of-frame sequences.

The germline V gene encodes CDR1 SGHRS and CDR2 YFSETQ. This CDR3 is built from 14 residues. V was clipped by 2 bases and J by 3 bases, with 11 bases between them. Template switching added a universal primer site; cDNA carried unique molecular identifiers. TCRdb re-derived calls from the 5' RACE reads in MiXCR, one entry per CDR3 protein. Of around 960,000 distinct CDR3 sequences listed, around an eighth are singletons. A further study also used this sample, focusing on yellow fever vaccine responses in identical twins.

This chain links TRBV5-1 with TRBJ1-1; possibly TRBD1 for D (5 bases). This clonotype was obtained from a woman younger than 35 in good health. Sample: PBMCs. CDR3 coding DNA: TGCGCCAGCAGCTTCCGGCAGGGCGACACTGAAGCTTTCTTT. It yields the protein CASSFRQGDTEAFF.